Listed below are T cell receptor beta chains from one sample, sequenced in a study of T cells in Graves' hyperthyroidism and ophthalmopathy. TCRdb used MiXCR to reprocess the multiplex PCR reads, holding one entry per CDR3 protein. The table includes some 570,000 distinct CDR3 sequences, roughly 17% detected once. The sequenced sample was blood. Receptors originate from a woman younger than 35 with Graves' ophthalmopathy. Each CDR3 is given with its conserved first and last residue. A D gene is named only where the DNA matches it firmly. Some rows have no size entry. The others give once, few or many, or a class for an expanded clone.

j_gene: TRBJ2-5
v_gene: TRBV19
d_gene: -
len: 14
abundance: -
CDR3nt: TGTGCCAGTAGTGCTTGGACAGAACAAGAGACCCAGTACTTC
CDR3aa: CASSAWTEQETQYF

j_gene: TRBJ2-6
v_gene: TRBV6-1
d_gene: -
len: 14
abundance: many
CDR3nt: TGTGCCAGCAGAACAGGGACAGGGGCCAACGTCCTGACTTTC
CDR3aa: CASRTGTGANVLTF

j_gene: TRBJ2-7
v_gene: TRBV27
d_gene: TRBD2
len: 16
abundance: -
CDR3nt: TGTGCCAGCAATCATCGGACTAGCGGGGGGGCCTACGAGCAGTACTTC
CDR3aa: CASNHRTSGGAYEQYF

j_gene: TRBJ2-1
v_gene: TRBV28
d_gene: -
len: 14
abundance: -
CDR3nt: TGTGCCAGCAGTTTTCGACGGGCCTGCAATGAGCAGTTCTTC
CDR3aa: CASSFRRACNEQFF

j_gene: TRBJ2-5
v_gene: TRBV18
d_gene: -
len: 13
abundance: many
CDR3nt: TGTGCCAGCTCACCACCATCGAGGGAGACCCAGTACTTC
CDR3aa: CASSPPSRETQYF

j_gene: TRBJ2-1
v_gene: TRBV28
d_gene: TRBD2
len: 12
abundance: many
CDR3nt: TGTGCCAGCAGCCATACCGGGACTAGCCAGTTCTTC
CDR3aa: CASSHTGTSQFF

j_gene: TRBJ2-3
v_gene: TRBV5-1
d_gene: TRBD2
len: 19
abundance: many
CDR3nt: TGCGCCAGCAGCTCCCGTATGACTAGCGGGGGGGGGAGCACAGATACGCAGTATTTT
CDR3aa: CASSSRMTSGGGSTDTQYF

j_gene: TRBJ1-1
v_gene: TRBV2
d_gene: TRBD1
len: 16
abundance: -
CDR3nt: TGTGCCAGCAGCCAAGAAACGACAGGGGAAGGAACTGAAGCTTTCTTT
CDR3aa: CASSQETTGEGTEAFF

j_gene: TRBJ2-1
v_gene: TRBV19
d_gene: -
len: 15
abundance: -
CDR3nt: TGTGCCAGTAGTCCACAAACAGGGTTCTACAATGAGCAGTTCTTC
CDR3aa: CASSPQTGFYNEQFF

j_gene: TRBJ2-7
v_gene: TRBV5-1
d_gene: TRBD2
len: 12
abundance: many
CDR3nt: TGCGCCAGCAGCTTATCGGGGGGCGAGCAGTACTTC
CDR3aa: CASSLSGGEQYF

j_gene: TRBJ2-6
v_gene: TRBV7-9
d_gene: -
len: 14
abundance: few
CDR3nt: TGTGCCAGCAGCTTAGGGATTGGGGCCAACGTCCTGACTTTC
CDR3aa: CASSLGIGANVLTF

j_gene: TRBJ2-3
v_gene: TRBV7-6
d_gene: -
len: 14
abundance: few
CDR3nt: TGTGCCAGCAGCCTCAGACAGCAGACAGATACGCAGTATTTT
CDR3aa: CASSLRQQTDTQYF

j_gene: TRBJ2-1
v_gene: TRBV7-2
d_gene: TRBD2
len: 15
abundance: -
CDR3nt: TGTGCCAGCAGCTTCTCAGCGGCGGGGGGTAGTGAGCAGTTCTTC
CDR3aa: CASSFSAAGGSEQFF

j_gene: TRBJ2-1
v_gene: TRBV11-3
d_gene: TRBD2
len: 17
abundance: many
CDR3nt: TGTGCCAGCAGCCTAACTCCTTGGACTAGCGGGGCCAATGAGCAGTTCTTC
CDR3aa: CASSLTPWTSGANEQFF

j_gene: TRBJ2-1
v_gene: TRBV7-3
d_gene: -
len: 13
abundance: many
CDR3nt: TGTGCCAGCAGCTTAAAGCCGACCAATGAGCAGTTCTTC
CDR3aa: CASSLKPTNEQFF

j_gene: TRBJ1-1
v_gene: TRBV30
d_gene: -
len: 13
abundance: many
CDR3nt: TGTGCCTGGAGTGTACAGGAGAACACTGAAGCTTTCTTT
CDR3aa: CAWSVQENTEAFF

j_gene: TRBJ1-1
v_gene: TRBV12-3/TRBV12-4
d_gene: -
len: 13
abundance: -
CDR3nt: TGTGCCAGCAGATGGGGGGGGATAACTGAAGCTTTCTTT
CDR3aa: CASRWGGITEAFF

j_gene: TRBJ1-2
v_gene: TRBV2
d_gene: TRBD1
len: 13
abundance: many
CDR3nt: TGTGCCAGCAGTGAAGACAGGGGGTATGGCTACACCTTC
CDR3aa: CASSEDRGYGYTF

j_gene: TRBJ2-7
v_gene: TRBV10-3
d_gene: -
len: 15
abundance: many
CDR3nt: TGTGCCATCAGTGATTCGAAGGGAAACCACTACGAGCAGTACTTC
CDR3aa: CAISDSKGNHYEQYF

j_gene: TRBJ1-1
v_gene: TRBV20-1
d_gene: TRBD1
len: 16
abundance: -
CDR3nt: TGCAGTGCTAGAGATGAGAGGACAGGGTCCGGCACTGAAGCTTTCTTT
CDR3aa: CSARDERTGSGTEAFF

j_gene: TRBJ1-1
v_gene: TRBV20-1
d_gene: -
len: 14
abundance: many
CDR3nt: TGCAGTGCTAGTTGGGGCAGGGGAAAGGGGGAAGCTTTCTTT
CDR3aa: CSASWGRGKGEAFF

j_gene: TRBJ1-1
v_gene: TRBV28
d_gene: -
len: 16
abundance: many
CDR3nt: TGTGCCAGCAGTTTATCGGGAGGGGGTATGAACACTGAAGCTTTCTTT
CDR3aa: CASSLSGGGMNTEAFF

j_gene: TRBJ2-5
v_gene: TRBV5-1
d_gene: -
len: 14
abundance: -
CDR3nt: TGCGCCAGCAGCTTGGAAATGGGTGGCGAGACCCAGTACTTC
CDR3aa: CASSLEMGGETQYF

j_gene: TRBJ1-5
v_gene: TRBV19
d_gene: -
len: 15
abundance: once
CDR3nt: TGTGCCAGTAGTATAATCCCCAATGGCAATCAGCCCCAGCATTTT
CDR3aa: CASSIIPNGNQPQHF

j_gene: TRBJ2-5
v_gene: TRBV12-3/TRBV12-4
d_gene: TRBD1
len: 16
abundance: -
CDR3nt: TGTGCCAGCAGCCGACCAGGGGGACAGGGGTCGAAGACCCAGTACTTC
CDR3aa: CASSRPGGQGSKTQYF

j_gene: TRBJ2-3
v_gene: TRBV29-1
d_gene: -
len: 12
abundance: -
CDR3nt: TGCAGCGTTTTCCGGGCCACAGATACGCAGTATTTT
CDR3aa: CSVFRATDTQYF

j_gene: TRBJ1-6
v_gene: TRBV6-2/TRBV6-3
d_gene: -
len: 16
abundance: -
CDR3nt: TGTGCCAGCAGTTACGGGAGGGGAGGCGGTAATTCACCCCTCCACTTT
CDR3aa: CASSYGRGGGNSPLHF

j_gene: TRBJ2-2
v_gene: TRBV11-2
d_gene: -
len: 15
abundance: -
CDR3nt: TGTGCCAGCAGCTTGACGGGGGAAAGGTCCGGGGAGCTGTTTTTT
CDR3aa: CASSLTGERSGELFF

j_gene: TRBJ2-2
v_gene: TRBV4-1
d_gene: -
len: 12
abundance: few
CDR3nt: TGCGCCAGCAGCCCAGATGCCGGGGAGCTGTTTTTT
CDR3aa: CASSPDAGELFF

j_gene: TRBJ2-1
v_gene: TRBV7-8
d_gene: -
len: 17
abundance: few
CDR3nt: TGTGCCAGCAGCTTAAACCCAGTCGGGGGATCCTACAATGAGCAGTTCTTC
CDR3aa: CASSLNPVGGSYNEQFF

j_gene: TRBJ1-1
v_gene: TRBV24-1
d_gene: TRBD1
len: 13
abundance: -
CDR3nt: TGTGCCACCAGCCGGGACAGGGGCACTGAAGCTTTCTTT
CDR3aa: CATSRDRGTEAFF

j_gene: TRBJ1-3
v_gene: TRBV20-1
d_gene: -
len: 13
abundance: -
CDR3nt: TGCAGTGCTACCGGGAGCTCTGGAAACACCATATATTTT
CDR3aa: CSATGSSGNTIYF

j_gene: TRBJ2-1
v_gene: TRBV4-2
d_gene: TRBD2
len: 17
abundance: -
CDR3nt: TGTGCCAGCAGCCAAGATTTGTTCGGCCTAGCGGGGGGTAAGCAGTTCTTC
CDR3aa: CASSQDLFGLAGGKQFF

j_gene: TRBJ2-1
v_gene: TRBV3-1
d_gene: -
len: 17
abundance: many
CDR3nt: TGTGCCAGCAGCCAAGTCGCCCAATCCGAGCTATACAATGAGCAGTTCTTC
CDR3aa: CASSQVAQSELYNEQFF

j_gene: TRBJ1-4
v_gene: TRBV6-1
d_gene: TRBD1
len: 14
abundance: few
CDR3nt: TGTGCCAGCAGTGAAGGGACAGGTTATGAAAAACTGTTTTTT
CDR3aa: CASSEGTGYEKLFF

j_gene: TRBJ1-2
v_gene: TRBV5-1
d_gene: -
len: 15
abundance: few
CDR3nt: TGCGCCAGCAGCGGCCGGGACACCGCTAACTATGGCTACACCTTC
CDR3aa: CASSGRDTANYGYTF

j_gene: TRBJ2-5
v_gene: TRBV6-1
d_gene: -
len: 13
abundance: -
CDR3nt: TGTGCCAGCAGTGAAGCGAACACGGTGACCCAGTACTTC
CDR3aa: CASSEANTVTQYF

j_gene: TRBJ1-1
v_gene: TRBV5-1
d_gene: -
len: 15
abundance: many
CDR3nt: TGCGCCAGCAGCTTGACCTCGGGCCGCCCAGTCGAAACTTTCTTT
CDR3aa: CASSLTSGRPVETFF

j_gene: TRBJ2-3
v_gene: TRBV7-3
d_gene: TRBD2
len: 13
abundance: once
CDR3nt: TGTGCCAGCAGCCCGACTAGCGAGAATACGCAGTATTTT
CDR3aa: CASSPTSENTQYF

j_gene: TRBJ1-1
v_gene: TRBV7-6
d_gene: TRBD1
len: 14
abundance: many
CDR3nt: TGTGCCAGCAGCACGGGACAGTCCAACACTGAAGCTTTCTTT
CDR3aa: CASSTGQSNTEAFF

j_gene: TRBJ2-7
v_gene: TRBV5-1
d_gene: TRBD1
len: 15
abundance: many
CDR3nt: TGCGCCAGCAGCTTGGCCAGGACAGGGGGCTACGAGCAGTACTTC
CDR3aa: CASSLARTGGYEQYF

j_gene: TRBJ2-4
v_gene: TRBV3-1
d_gene: -
len: 14
abundance: many
CDR3nt: TGTGCCAGCAGCGCCTCTAGCACCCGCAACATTCAGTACTTC
CDR3aa: CASSASSTRNIQYF

j_gene: TRBJ1-1
v_gene: TRBV15
d_gene: -
len: 13
abundance: -
CDR3nt: TGTGCCACCAGCAGAAGGGAAGTCACTGAAGCTTTCTTT
CDR3aa: CATSRREVTEAFF

j_gene: TRBJ2-4
v_gene: TRBV27
d_gene: -
len: 11
abundance: -
CDR3nt: TGTGCCAGCAAGGAGGGAAACATTCAGTACTTC
CDR3aa: CASKEGNIQYF

j_gene: TRBJ2-7
v_gene: TRBV5-1
d_gene: TRBD1
len: 13
abundance: many
CDR3nt: TGCGCCAGCAGCGAGGGGACAGCATACGAGCAGTACTTC
CDR3aa: CASSEGTAYEQYF

j_gene: TRBJ1-2
v_gene: TRBV4-1
d_gene: -
len: 14
abundance: -
CDR3nt: TGCGCCAGCAGCCAAGTTATAGGGTGGTATGGCTACACCTTC
CDR3aa: CASSQVIGWYGYTF

j_gene: TRBJ2-7
v_gene: TRBV27
d_gene: TRBD2
len: 16
abundance: few
CDR3nt: TGTGCCAGCAGCCTTACTAGGACTAGCGGTACCTACGAGCAGTACTTC
CDR3aa: CASSLTRTSGTYEQYF

j_gene: TRBJ2-5
v_gene: TRBV12-3/TRBV12-4
d_gene: -
len: 15
abundance: many
CDR3nt: TGTGCCAGCAGTTTATGGGGGAGTCCCTTGGAGACCCAGTACTTC
CDR3aa: CASSLWGSPLETQYF

j_gene: TRBJ2-1
v_gene: TRBV7-3
d_gene: TRBD2
len: 19
abundance: many
CDR3nt: TGTGCCAGCAGCCCCTCGACTAGCGGGAGGCCAAATACCTACAATGAGCAGTTCTTC
CDR3aa: CASSPSTSGRPNTYNEQFF

j_gene: TRBJ2-3
v_gene: TRBV20-1
d_gene: -
len: 12
abundance: many
CDR3nt: TGCAGTGCTAGGACTGGCACAGATACGCAGTATTTT
CDR3aa: CSARTGTDTQYF

j_gene: TRBJ2-7
v_gene: TRBV6-5
d_gene: TRBD2
len: 15
abundance: many
CDR3nt: TGTGCCAGCAGTTACGTGTCTAGCGGGAGCTACGAGCAGTACTTC
CDR3aa: CASSYVSSGSYEQYF

j_gene: TRBJ2-1
v_gene: TRBV11-2
d_gene: -
len: 13
abundance: -
CDR3nt: TGTGCCAGCAGCTTAGCGACTATCCATGAGCAGTTCTTC
CDR3aa: CASSLATIHEQFF

j_gene: TRBJ2-7
v_gene: TRBV2
d_gene: -
len: 15
abundance: few
CDR3nt: TGTGCCAGCAGTGAAACCGGCAGGGCGCGGTACGAGCAGTACTTC
CDR3aa: CASSETGRARYEQYF

j_gene: TRBJ1-6
v_gene: TRBV2
d_gene: TRBD1
len: 14
abundance: many
CDR3nt: TGTGCCAGCAGTTCGGACAGGATAAATTCACCCCTCCACTTT
CDR3aa: CASSSDRINSPLHF

j_gene: TRBJ1-1
v_gene: TRBV28
d_gene: -
len: 16
abundance: many
CDR3nt: TGTGCCAGCAGTCGAGGACATCAATACATGAACACTGAAGCTTTCTTT
CDR3aa: CASSRGHQYMNTEAFF

j_gene: TRBJ2-3
v_gene: TRBV12-3/TRBV12-4
d_gene: TRBD2
len: 15
abundance: many
CDR3nt: TGTGCCAGCAGCACATACCTAGCGGTCACAGATACGCAGTATTTT
CDR3aa: CASSTYLAVTDTQYF

j_gene: TRBJ2-4
v_gene: TRBV2
d_gene: -
len: 13
abundance: many
CDR3nt: TGTGCCAGCAGTGAAGGTCCGAGGGACATTCAGTACTTC
CDR3aa: CASSEGPRDIQYF